This T cell receptor (beta chain) appears in the sequencing data of a study of T cells in Graves' hyperthyroidism and ophthalmopathy. The hyperthyroidism patients had all been newly diagnosed, and their disease duration was under 2 months. Their ages ranged from 18 to 65 years. The germline gives CDR1 SGHRS, CDR2 YFSETQ. The V and J ends lost 2 bases and 6 bases, in that order; junction bases with no gene match: 6. This CDR3 spans 16 amino acids. Regions amplified from RNA transcripts were the TCR beta CDR3 regions. During a first-round RT-PCR of the TCR CDR3, the HTBI primer set was used. TCRdb reprocessed the multiplex PCR reads via MiXCR and lists one record per CDR3 protein. This table holds 600,000 to 750,000 distinct CDR3 sequences, 17% found once. Study findings and constraints: Expanded thyroid clonotypes (above 0.001) were mostly also found in blood.

This clonotype showed up just a few times. Its antigen is currently unknown. The origin of this receptor is a man aged 50 or older with Graves' hyperthyroidism. The sequenced material came from blood. The chain is built from TRBV5-1 and TRBJ2-3, with 13 positions matching TRBD2. The DNA of the CDR3 is TGCGCCAGCAGCTTAAGGACTAGCGGGAGCGGGGATACGCAGTATTTT. Protein product: CASSLRTSGSGDTQYF.